Listed here are 28 T cell receptor beta chains from one sample, sequenced in a study of T cell changes during pregnancy in multiple sclerosis. This table comes from immunoSEQ multiplex PCR, and its TCRdb copy is limited to in-frame clones, with some not included. Of 90,000 to 95,000 clones listed, roughly 90% are singletons. The input for sequencing was peripheral blood, taken before pregnancy. The receptors here all came from a female donor with multiple sclerosis, enrolled in a pregnancy study.

The rearrangement uses TRBV2 and TRBJ2-2; 9 nucleotides line up with TRBD2. Looked up from germline, CDR1 is SNHLY and CDR2 is FYNNEI. The CDR3 extends over 15 amino acids. The ends lost 8 bases at V and 4 bases at J; junction bases unmatched: 8. The CDR3 protein is CASSAGGLITGELFF. In DNA form, the CDR3 reads TGTGCCAGCTCGGCGGGGGGGCTGATCACCGGGGAGCTGTTTTTT.

The CDR3, as DNA: TGTGCCAGCAGCCCTCCGAGATGGTTTCCCTACGAGCAGTACTTC. Amino acids: CASSPPRWFPYEQYF. This rearrangement joins TRBV11-3 to TRBJ2-7, with D unresolved. The germline gives CDR1 SGHNT, CDR2 YENEEA. Trimming left V 5 bases short and J 2 bases short, with 16 bases between. The CDR3 runs 15 residues.

This chain links TRBV5-4 with TRBJ1-3; 7 nucleotides agree with TRBD1. Trimming removed 4 bases from V and 0 bases from J; junction bases left unmatched: 10. Germline V gene lookup returns CDR1 SGHNT and CDR2 YYREEE (reference sequence). This CDR3 contains 17 residues. The CDR3 here is CASSRTQGPSSGNTIYF. CDR3 bases: TGTGCCAGCAGCCGAACACAGGGGCCCTCCTCTGGAAACACCATATATTTT. Full variable domain (outside the CDR3, taken from reference TRBV5-4 and TRBJ1-3): ETGVTQSPTHLIKTRGQQVTLRCSSQSGHNTVSWYQQALGQGPQFIFQYYREEENGRGNFPPRFSGLQFPNYSSELNVNALELDDSALYLCASSRTQGPSSGNTIYFGEGSWLTVV.

This clone was recorded once. The gene calls are TRBV7-9 and TRBJ2-7; the match to TRBD1 covers 7 bases. From germline, CDR1 is SEHNR and CDR2 FQNEAQ (reference sequence). The length of the CDR3 is 14 residues. Trimming at V came to 4 bases and at J to 1 base, leaving 4 bases not matched to a gene. For the CDR3, the DNA is TGTGCCAGCAGCTCCTGGACAGGTTCCTACGAGCAGTACTTC. Translating it yields CASSSWTGSYEQYF.

The chain links TRBV7-8 to TRBJ2-1; perhaps TRBD1 as D (5 bases). The CDR3 has 15 amino acids. Germline CDR1 and CDR2: SGHVS and FQNEAQ. V was clipped by 3 bases and J by 6 bases, with 15 bases between them. CDR3 sequence reads: CASSFDSLNRNEQFF. The CDR3 DNA follows: TGTGCCAGCAGCTTCGACAGCCTCAACCGCAATGAGCAGTTCTTC.

The V and J genes are TRBV6-1 and TRBJ2-1; 8 positions agree with TRBD2. This CDR3 is built from 14 residues. Germline CDR1 reads MNHNS; CDR2 reads SASEGT. J lost 4 bases, V lost 9 bases, and 8 bases had no gene match. DNA for the CDR3: TGTGCCAGTTCGGGAGGGGCAGAGTACAATGAGCAGTTCTTC. It encodes CASSGGAEYNEQFF.

CDR3 loop: CASSPLGLVSNYGYTF. The CDR3 DNA is TGTGCCAGCTCACCGCTTGGCCTCGTGTCAAACTATGGCTACACCTTC. The chain uses TRBV18 and TRBJ1-2; D is unresolved. Trimming took off 3 bases at V and 2 bases at J, with 16 bases between the two ends. The CDR3 sequence is 16 residues long. Germline-derived CDR1 and CDR2 are KGHSH and LQKENI.

This CDR3 reads CASSFVGADEQFF. CDR3 bases: TGTGCCAGCAGCTTCGTGGGCGCCGATGAGCAGTTCTTC. This chain connects TRBV11-2 to TRBJ2-1; D ambiguous. Germline V gene lookup returns CDR1 SGHAT and CDR2 FQNNGV. Deletions cut 3 bases from V and 8 bases from J, with 11 bases between. This CDR3 is 13 amino acids long.

This clone was seen once. This chain uses TRBV21-1 with TRBJ1-4. TRBV21-1 is a known pseudogene. The CDR3 contains 10 residues. The CDR3, as DNA: TGTGCACAGGGAGGGGAAAAACTGTTTTTT. Protein: CAQGGEKLFF.

This rearrangement joins TRBV5-4 to TRBJ2-7; a weak D match, TRBD1 (6 bases). Germline V gives CDR1 SGHNT, CDR2 YYREEE (reference sequence). CDR3 length: 13 residues. Trimming shortened V by 5 bases and J by 3 bases, and 12 bases separated the two germline ends. This CDR3 reads CASSSADSYEQYF. CDR3 nucleotide sequence: TGTGCCAGCAGTTCTGCGGACAGCTACGAGCAGTACTTC.

The J gene is TRBJ2-1, the V gene TRBV7-9, with TRBD1 as a possible D gene (7 bases). Trimming took 4 bases from V and 3 from J, leaving 13 bases between them. The CDR3 has 15 amino acids. Per the germline V gene, CDR1 is SEHNR and CDR2 is FQNEAQ (reference sequence). CDR3 amino acids: CASSSRQGGYNEQFF. In DNA form, the CDR3 reads TGTGCCAGCAGCTCTAGGCAGGGGGGCTACAATGAGCAGTTCTTC. Full variable domain (remainder filled in from reference TRBV7-9 and TRBJ2-1): DTGVSQNPRHKITKRGQNVTFRCDPISEHNRLYWYRQTLGQGPEFLTYFQNEAQLEKSRLLSDRFSAERPKGSFSTLEIQRTEQGDSAMYLCASSSRQGGYNEQFFGPGTRLTVL.

CDR3 nucleotides: TGTGCCAGCAGTGAAGGAGGGCCTGAAGCTTTCTTT. Translated: CASSEGGPEAFF. The V call is TRBV6-1, the J call TRBJ1-1; D remains ambiguous. The germline V gene has CDR1 MNHNS and CDR2 SASEGT. CDR3 size: 12 residues. The V gene lost 1 base and the J gene lost 6 bases, with 6 bases spanning the gap.

This clone has a single count. This chain uses TRBV11-2 with TRBJ2-7; weak D call: TRBD1 (5 bases). The CDR3 length is 14 residues. The germline V gene has CDR1 SGHAT and CDR2 FQNNGV. Trimming removed 2 bases from V and 2 bases from J, with 10 bases in between. The CDR3 region is CASSLPRTPYEQYF. The CDR3 DNA is TGTGCCAGCAGCTTACCCAGGACACCCTACGAGCAGTACTTC.

This sequence joins TRBV5-1 and TRBJ1-1; no reliable D call. The germline V gene encodes CDR1 SGHRS and CDR2 YFSETQ. Deletions cut 0 bases from V and 4 bases from J, with 13 bases between. This CDR3 is built from 15 residues. The CDR3 coding sequence is TGCGCCAGCAGCTTGGGGTCCCGAATGAGCACTGAAGCTTTCTTT. Its translation is CASSLGSRMSTEAFF.

The J gene is TRBJ2-2, the V gene TRBV5-1, with a weak D call TRBD1 (6 bases). Germline V gene data show CDR1 as SGHRS and CDR2 as YFSETQ. This CDR3 spans 15 amino acids. Trimming pared 3 bases from V and 2 bases from J, leaving 11 bases between. The CDR3 DNA reads as TGCGCCAGCAGCTGGACAGCCATAAACACCGGGGAGCTGTTTTTT. Amino acids: CASSWTAINTGELFF.

The chain carries TRBV10-3 and TRBJ2-5; 11 bases agree with TRBD2. The length of the CDR3 is 16 residues. Germline V gene sequence: CDR1 ENHRY, CDR2 SYGVKD. The V and J ends lost 0 bases and 7 bases, in that order; junction bases with no gene match: 7. The CDR3 sequence: CAISESGTSGHPTQYF. The CDR3 region has the DNA TGTGCCATCAGTGAGTCTGGGACTAGCGGCCACCCGACCCAGTACTTC.

This chain connects TRBV11-3 to TRBJ2-3, with D perhaps TRBD1 (5 bases). Per germline, CDR1 SGHNT and CDR2 YENEEA. The CDR3 sequence is 15 residues long. V was clipped by 5 bases and J by 0 bases, with 12 bases between them. The chain's CDR3 is CASSDSLTSTDTQYF. The CDR3 DNA reads as TGTGCCAGCAGCGACAGTCTAACTAGCACAGATACGCAGTATTTT.

The CDR3 coding sequence is TGTGCCAGCAGCCGAGGCTACCAAGAGACCCAGTACTTC. Amino acid sequence: CASSRGYQETQYF. The chain joins TRBV7-2 to TRBJ2-5; no definite D call. Germline V gives CDR1 SGHTA, CDR2 FQGNSA. Trimming took off 5 bases at V and 0 bases at J, with 7 bases between the two ends. The CDR3 covers 13 residues. Filled out from reference TRBV7-2 and TRBJ2-5, the complete variable domain reads GAGVSQSPSNKVTEKGKDVELRCDPISGHTALYWYRQSLGQGLEFLIYFQGNSAPDKSGLPSDRFSAERTGGSVSTLTIQRTQQEDSAVYLCASSRGYQETQYFGPGTRLLVL.

The chain couples TRBV5-1 to TRBJ2-1; 10 bases are shared with TRBD2. The CDR3 contains 16 residues. Germline trimming cut 4 bases from V and 5 bases from J; bases unmatched to any gene: 9. CDR1 and CDR2 (germline): SGHRS, YFSETQ. In DNA form, the CDR3 reads TGCGCCAGCAGCCGGAGCGCACTAGCGGGGAACAATGAGCAGTTCTTC. Its translation is CASSRSALAGNNEQFF.

The chain combines TRBV25-1 with TRBJ2-1; D gene uncertain. The length of the CDR3 is 14 residues. The germline gives CDR1 MGHDK, CDR2 SYGVNS. Deletions cut 3 bases from V and 0 bases from J, with 6 bases between. The CDR3 DNA reads as TGTGCCAGCAGTGACCCGAGCTCCTACAATGAGCAGTTCTTC. This codes for CASSDPSSYNEQFF. The entire variable domain, with the rest obtained from reference TRBV25-1 and TRBJ2-1, is as follows: EADIYQTPRYLVIGTGKKITLECSQTMGHDKMYWYQQDPGMELHLIHYSYGVNSTEKGDLSSESTVSRIRTEHFPLTLESARPSHTSQYLCASSDPSSYNEQFFGPGTRLTVL.

This clone was observed a handful of times. This rearrangement joins TRBV7-2 to TRBJ2-7; maybe TRBD2 (5 bases). Germline V gene lookup returns CDR1 SGHTA and CDR2 FQGNSA. V lost 1 base, J lost 2 bases, and 9 bases lay in between. The CDR3 covers 14 residues. CDR3 residues: CASSLGGSAYEQYF. The CDR3 DNA sequence: TGTGCCAGCAGCTTAGGAGGGAGCGCCTACGAGCAGTACTTC.

The V and J genes are TRBV6-5 and TRBJ1-3; D is unclear. The CDR3 contains 13 residues. Germline V CDR1 and CDR2: MNHEY, SVGAGI. V was pared by 5 bases and J by 4 bases, with 9 bases between. CDR3 residues: CASSGGVGNTIYF. The CDR3 DNA follows: TGTGCCAGCAGTGGCGGCGTGGGAAACACCATATATTTT.

The V call is TRBV4-3, the J call TRBJ1-1; perhaps TRBD1 as D (6 bases). CDR3 length: 14 amino acids. Trimming removed 0 bases from V and 4 bases from J, with 9 bases in between. CDR1 and CDR2 from the germline V gene are LGHNA and YSLEER. CDR3 sequence: CASSQDQGPTEAFF. DNA of the CDR3: TGCGCCAGCAGCCAAGATCAGGGGCCCACTGAAGCTTTCTTT.

CDR3 DNA sequence: TGTGCCAGCAGGGACAGGGCCCAAGAGACCCAGTACTTC. Encoded protein: CASRDRAQETQYF. The V and J genes are TRBV7-8 and TRBJ2-5; 8 positions agree with TRBD1. Germline V CDR1 and CDR2: SGHVS, FQNEAQ. The CDR3 contains 13 residues. Losses at the gene ends were 6 bases for V and 1 base for J; bases not matched to a gene: 1.

The CDR3 DNA reads TGTGCCAGCAGCATACACAGGGGGAGCTCCTACAATGAGCAGTTCTTC. Translating gives CASSIHRGSSYNEQFF. The gene calls are TRBV5-5 and TRBJ2-1; TRBD1 matches at 8 bases. V lost 4 bases, J lost 0 bases, and 6 bases stayed unmatched. The CDR3 has 16 amino acids. The germline V gene encodes CDR1 SGHKS and CDR2 YYEKEE (reference sequence).

This clone came up a few times. The chain uses TRBV7-9 and TRBJ1-2; D not certain. Between the trimmed V and J ends, which lost 1 base and 0 bases, there was a span of 9 bases. Per germline, CDR1 SEHNR and CDR2 FQNEAQ (reference sequence). The CDR3 has 15 amino acids. CDR3 region: CASSLETGANYGYTF. The CDR3 DNA sequence: TGTGCCAGCAGCTTAGAGACGGGAGCTAACTATGGCTACACCTTC.

V gene TRBV27 combines with J gene TRBJ2-2; the match to TRBD2 covers 12 bases. The CDR3 runs to 17 residues. Germline trimming cut 10 bases from V and 0 bases from J; bases unmatched to any gene: 9. The V gene's germline CDR1 is MNHEY and CDR2 SMNVEV (reference sequence). Here the CDR3 reads CATTTSGSRSNTGELFF. The CDR3, as DNA: TGTGCCACGACGACTAGCGGGAGTAGGTCGAACACCGGGGAGCTGTTTTTT.

J is TRBJ2-4 and V is TRBV12-2; no check of the table's D call, TRBD2, against the DNA was made. TRBV12-2 is noted as a pseudogene. The CDR3 extends over 15 amino acids. CDR3 sequence (DNA): TGTGCAAGTCGCTTAGTGGTAGTAGCCAAAAACATTCAGTACTTC. Amino acid sequence: CASRLVVVAKNIQYF.